The T cell receptor beta chain under discussion was sequenced for a study of blood T cell repertoires in COVID-19. This clone came up once. The protocol was immunoSEQ multiplex PCR, while the TCRdb copy is restricted to in-frame clones and leaves out a portion. Of around 200,000 clones listed, roughly 85% are singletons. Germline lookup yields CDR1 LGHNA and CDR2 YSLEER. The CDR3 length is 16 residues. V lost 0 bases and J 7 bases, leaving 16 bases between the germline ends. V usage is TRBV4-3 and J usage is TRBJ1-5; D gene uncertain. Sequencing was performed on PBMCs or T cells enriched from blood (not recorded which). The TCR was taken from a man between 35 and 55 years old who had recovered from COVID-19. The CDR3 loop reads CASSQDYRVLGQPQHF. DNA of the CDR3: TGCGCCAGCAGCCAAGATTATCGAGTTTTGGGCCAGCCCCAGCATTTT.